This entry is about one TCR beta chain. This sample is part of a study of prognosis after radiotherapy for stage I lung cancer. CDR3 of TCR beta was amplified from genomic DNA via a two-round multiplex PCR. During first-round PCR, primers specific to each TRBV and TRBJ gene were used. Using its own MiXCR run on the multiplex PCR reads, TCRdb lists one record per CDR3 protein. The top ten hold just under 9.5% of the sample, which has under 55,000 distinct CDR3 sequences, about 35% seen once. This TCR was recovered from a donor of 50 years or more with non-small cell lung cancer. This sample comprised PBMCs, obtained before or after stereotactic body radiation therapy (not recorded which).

This CDR3 reads CASSLKGDGYTF. The CDR3 DNA reads as TGTGCCAGCAGCTTAAAGGGGGACGGCTACACCTTC. The rearrangement joins TRBV11-2 to TRBJ1-2; D is possibly TRBD1 (6 bases). The V gene's germline CDR1 is SGHAT and CDR2 FQNNGV. The CDR3 covers 12 residues. The V gene lost 2 bases and the J gene lost 8 bases, with 9 bases spanning the gap.